These T cell receptor beta chains were read from a single sample in a study of monozygotic twins with inflammatory bowel disease. TCRdb re-called the 5' RACE reads; one entry per CDR3 protein, DNA not given. Here the sample table reports over 150,000 distinct CDR3 sequences. The sample consisted of blood. The receptors shown here come from a human donor with ulcerative colitis or Crohn's disease, or a healthy co-twin of an affected twin (not recorded which). Both conserved end residues are part of each CDR3. The order of the fields is J gene, V gene, CDR3 length, CDR3 protein.

TRBJ2-2 | TRBV18 | 17 | CASSPVALGQNTGELFF
TRBJ2-5 | TRBV7-2 | 14 | CASSLGRLQETQYF
TRBJ2-7 | TRBV30 | 14 | CAWSVLGSSYEQYF
TRBJ1-5 | TRBV20-1 | 17 | CSARDRRGSYSNQPQHF
TRBJ1-2 | TRBV20-1 | 13 | CSAMEGENYGYTF
TRBJ1-1 | TRBV5-1 | 15 | CASRQIQGAGTEAFF
TRBJ2-3 | TRBV9 | 17 | CASSPNTGLAVTDTQYF
TRBJ1-1 | TRBV2 | 13 | CASSGGMNTEAFF
TRBJ1-1 | TRBV12-3/TRBV12-4 | 15 | CASSPWEGARTEAFF
TRBJ2-1 | TRBV14 | 16 | CASSQGAKSSYNEQFF
TRBJ2-2 | TRBV5-1 | 14 | CASSSTGVPGELFF
TRBJ2-7 | TRBV28 | 15 | CASRYRAMGSYEQYF
TRBJ2-4 | TRBV7-2 | 15 | CASSPRGAQESIQYF
TRBJ2-5 | TRBV2 | 12 | CASSEFRETQYF
TRBJ2-1 | TRBV18 | 16 | CASSPRLASNYNEQFF
TRBJ2-3 | TRBV4-1 | 17 | CASSQDRGGSPRDTQYF
TRBJ2-3 | TRBV6-1 | 15 | CASSPLTGRTGTQYF
TRBJ2-7 | TRBV5-1 | 12 | CASSSQGEEQYF
TRBJ2-6 | TRBV5-5 | 18 | CASSLRTGGAVGANVLTF
TRBJ1-6 | TRBV7-3 | 14 | CASSSGQSDSPLHF
TRBJ2-7 | TRBV20-1 | 14 | CSASRGQDSYEQYF
TRBJ1-3 | TRBV15 | 15 | CATSRVRRVGNTIYF
TRBJ2-1 | TRBV29-1 | 14 | CSLLGTSGGNEQFF
TRBJ2-1 | TRBV7-8 | 17 | CASSTSGRASSYNEQFF
TRBJ2-2 | TRBV7-3 | 13 | CASSSPDNGELFF
TRBJ1-4 | TRBV20-1 | 15 | CSARDPVGINEKLFF
TRBJ2-1 | TRBV5-1 | 16 | CASSLGRELPNNEQFF
TRBJ1-4 | TRBV7-2 | 15 | CASSLEQGAREKLFF
TRBJ2-2 | TRBV5-5 | 15 | CASSWTDRANGELFF
TRBJ2-7 | TRBV5-6 | 14 | CASSLFRGEYEQYF
TRBJ1-1 | TRBV4-2 | 16 | CASSQGLFTMNTEAFF
TRBJ2-7 | TRBV7-8 | 16 | CASSLARDRRQKEQYF
TRBJ1-5 | TRBV7-2 | 15 | CASSLSTGGYQPQHF
TRBJ1-1 | TRBV7-9 | 15 | CASTELQGSNTEAFF
TRBJ1-4 | TRBV20-1 | 16 | CSARAPTGGINEKLFF
TRBJ1-2 | TRBV7-2 | 17 | CASSLFGQGVANYGYTF
TRBJ2-3 | TRBV12-3/TRBV12-4 | 15 | CASSAMRGGEDTQYF
TRBJ1-1 | TRBV3-1 | 13 | CASSPVVNTEAFF
TRBJ1-1 | TRBV20-1 | 13 | CSAQDRLNTEAFF
TRBJ1-5 | TRBV6-4 | 13 | CASSTDLNQPQHF
TRBJ1-4 | TRBV7-2 | 15 | CASSSRGVVREKLFF
TRBJ1-4 | TRBV10-3 | 12 | CATGSANEKLFF
TRBJ1-6 | TRBV5-1 | 17 | CASSFRDRSSYNSPLHF
TRBJ1-4 | TRBV20-1 | 13 | CSARLRTVEKLFF
TRBJ1-4 | TRBV7-2 | 14 | CASSLDRGREKLFF
TRBJ2-2 | TRBV11-2 | 15 | CASRTGPRSTGEQFF